This T cell receptor (beta chain) stems from a study of T cell responses to AZD1222 COVID-19 vaccine. CDR3 length: 17 amino acids. With 8 bases clipped from V and 1 base from J, the junction kept 12 bases outside the gene matches. From germline, CDR1 is LGHNT and CDR2 FRNRAP. Repertoires were generated with immunoSEQ multiplex PCR, while TCRdb's copy carries only in-frame clones and drops some. The data hold around 99,000 clones, with 90% to 95% observed a single time. This sequence joins TRBV12-5 and TRBJ2-1, with TRBD1 matching over 9 bases. The clonotype comes from an adult in good health. Sequencing was performed on peripheral blood, taken on day 0 of AZD1222 vaccination. The CDR3, as DNA: TGTGCTAGTCAGTCGACAGGGGGATATACGTCCTACAATGAGCAGTTCTTC. Amino acids: CASQSTGGYTSYNEQFF. Variable domain in full (rest from reference TRBV12-5 and TRBJ2-1): DARVTQTPRHKVTEMGQEVTMRCQPILGHNTVFWYRQTMMQGLELLAYFRNRAPLDDSGMPKDRFSAEMPDATLATLKIQPSEPRDSAVYFCASQSTGGYTSYNEQFFGPGTRLTVL.